This T cell receptor beta chain was identified in a study of cytotoxic CD8 clonotypes in ibrutinib-treated CLL. The table lists this clone with a few counts. Profiled with immunoSEQ multiplex PCR; TCRdb holds only in-frame clones, not every one. The profile shows approximately 45,000 clones, roughly three quarters of them singletons. V was trimmed by 4 bases and J by 4 bases, leaving 17 bases between them. CDR3 length: 15 amino acids. In germline, CDR1 is SEHNR, CDR2 FQNEAQ (reference sequence). The rearrangement links TRBV7-9 to TRBJ2-7, with D maybe TRBD1 (5 bases). The TCR sequence derives from a human donor with chronic lymphocytic leukemia. Sequenced material: PBMCs, taken after 12 months of ibrutinib treatment. For the CDR3, the DNA is TGTGCCAGCAGCTACGGACAAGGCTTCCAGTACGAGCAGTACTTC. Translated, it gives CASSYGQGFQYEQYF.